These 5 T cell receptor beta chains share one sample of origin, sequenced in a study of T cell responses to AZD1222 COVID-19 vaccine. Assay: immunoSEQ multiplex PCR; the TCRdb copy retains only in-frame clones and omits some. The profile shows some 190,000 clones, over 90% of them singletons. The specimen was peripheral blood, collected 28 days after the second AZD1222 dose. All receptors derive from an adult who received the AZD1222 COVID-19 vaccine.

The rearrangement uses TRBV16 and TRBJ2-7; 7 nucleotides align to TRBD1. The CDR3 runs to 15 residues. J was trimmed by 2 bases and V by 0 bases; bases with no gene match: 4. CDR1 KGHSY and CDR2 FQNENV come from the germline V gene. The CDR3 DNA reads TGTGCCAGCAGCCAATCGAGGGGGCAAACCTACGAGCAGTACTTC. Protein: CASSQSRGQTYEQYF.

The V gene is TRBV5-6, the J gene TRBJ1-2, with 7 bases matching TRBD1. Germline CDR1 reads SGHDT; CDR2 reads YYEEEE. This CDR3 has 15 amino acids. Trimming at V came to 4 bases and at J to 10 bases, leaving 16 bases not matched to a gene. CDR3 in DNA: TGTGCCAGCAGCCTGGGGCCCGGACAGGACGACACCTACACCTTC. It translates to CASSLGPGQDDTYTF.

The chain links TRBV28 to TRBJ2-2, with TRBD2 identical over 10 bases. J lost 6 bases, V lost 4 bases, and 5 bases had no gene match. This CDR3 is built from 15 residues. Germline CDR1 is MDHEN and CDR2 is SYDVKM. The CDR3 nucleotides read TGTGCCAGCAGTTCAGACGGACTAGCGGCCGGGGAGCTGTTTTTT. Amino acids: CASSSDGLAAGELFF.

The chain is built from TRBV7-2 and TRBJ1-3; possibly TRBD1 for D (6 bases). The CDR3 contains 17 residues. Between the trimmed V and J ends, which lost 7 bases and 4 bases, there was a span of 23 bases. Germline-derived CDR1 and CDR2 are SGHTA and FQGNSA. CDR3: CASTPQGGGAGGNTIYF. For the CDR3, the DNA is TGTGCCAGCACCCCTCAAGGGGGGGGCGCGGGCGGAAACACCATATATTTT.

This clone was seen once. This rearrangement joins TRBV4-1 to TRBJ1-3; tentative D call: TRBD1 (6 bases). Trimming took 2 bases from V and 4 from J, leaving 12 bases between them. CDR1 is MGHRA and CDR2 is YSYEKL in the germline V gene. The CDR3 runs 15 residues. The CDR3 region has the DNA TGCGCCAGCAGCCAACCCAGGGGTTCCGGAAACACCATATATTTT. This translates into CASSQPRGSGNTIYF.